This paragraph covers one T cell receptor beta chain sequence. Its antigen is not identified. The data belong to a study of blood T cells in healthy people across ages. General study results and limits: Roughly linear age-related decline in beta diversity appeared, significant by age about 37.

The germline V gene has CDR1 SGHTA and CDR2 FQGNSA. The junction had 8 bases not matched to a gene; V was cut back by 5 bases and J by 5 bases. CDR3 size: 14 residues. At least 6 million PBMCs were isolated per sample. It was with a sample-barcoded 5' primer and a J-beta primer mix that a second PCR of about 7 to 12 cycles was run. TCRdb fed the 5' RACE reads into MiXCR, producing one record per CDR3 protein. In the table there are about 1,000,000 distinct CDR3 sequences, under 55% of which are singletons. The chain carries TRBV7-2 and TRBJ2-7; 8 bases are a match to TRBD2. Sequencing was performed on blood. The TCR originated in an older woman in good health. The CDR3 nucleotides are TGTGCCAGCAGCCCCGCGGGGGGTTCGAACGAGCAGTACTTC. It specifies CASSPAGGSNEQYF.